This entry describes one T cell receptor beta chain. Its antigen is currently unknown. With a J-beta primer mix and a sample-barcoded 5' primer, a second PCR ran 7 to 11 cycles. Using its own MiXCR run on the 5' RACE reads, TCRdb lists one record per CDR3 protein. Of about 290,000 distinct CDR3 sequences in the sample, 25% to 30% are singletons; the top ten hold 29%. The source of the sample is a study of blood T cells in healthy people across ages. Study-wide context: Per every two T cells, about one barcoded beta molecule was captured by template switching. The study, taken as a whole, reports: A roughly linear age-dependent decrease characterized TCR beta diversity per million T cells. Compared with aged donors, long-lived donors showed fewer expanded clones, suggesting selection.

Isolation yielded PBMCs, at least 7 million per sample, in every case. V was cut by 2 bases and J by 0 bases, with 13 bases left in between. Germline V CDR1 and CDR2: MNHEY, SVGEGT. This CDR3 is built from 17 residues. This chain uses TRBV6-2 or TRBV6-3 with TRBJ2-2; possible D gene TRBD2, 5 bases. Specimen: blood. This clonotype was obtained from a woman in her seventies in good health. This CDR3 is CASSYPPGTTNTGELFF. DNA of the CDR3: TGTGCCAGCAGTTACCCTCCGGGAACTACGAACACCGGGGAGCTGTTTTTT.